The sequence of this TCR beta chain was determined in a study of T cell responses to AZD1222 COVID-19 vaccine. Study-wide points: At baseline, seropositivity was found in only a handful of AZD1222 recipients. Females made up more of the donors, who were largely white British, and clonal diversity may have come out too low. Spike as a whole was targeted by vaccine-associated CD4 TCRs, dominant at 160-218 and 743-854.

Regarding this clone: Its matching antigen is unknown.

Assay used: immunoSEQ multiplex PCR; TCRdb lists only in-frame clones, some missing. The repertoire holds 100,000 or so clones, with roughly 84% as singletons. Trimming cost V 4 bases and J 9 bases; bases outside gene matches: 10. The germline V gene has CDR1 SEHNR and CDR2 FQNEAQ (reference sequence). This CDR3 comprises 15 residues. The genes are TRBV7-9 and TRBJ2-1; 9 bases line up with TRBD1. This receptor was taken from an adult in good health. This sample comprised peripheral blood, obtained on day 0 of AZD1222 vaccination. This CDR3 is CASSYLGTGKGEQFF. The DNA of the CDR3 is TGTGCCAGCAGCTACCTCGGGACAGGGAAAGGTGAGCAGTTCTTC.